This is a list of T cell receptor beta chains from one sample in a study of shared clonotypes between healthy human individuals. This table comes from immunoSEQ multiplex PCR, and its TCRdb copy is limited to in-frame clones, with some not included. The sample lists around 2.1 million clones, 85% to 95% seen once, with 1.7% in the top ten. The sample taken for sequencing was naive CD8+ T cells from PBMCs. The receptors come from a man between 18 and 35 years old in good health. Some clones in this sample may be carry-over from other donors' samples. Both conserved end residues are part of each CDR3. D genes are given only for firm matches. Clone size is not always given. Where it is, it says once, few, many or a class for expanded clones.

J gene: TRBJ1-3; clone size: once; D gene: NA; CDR3 length: 16; V gene: TRBV11-2; CDR3 DNA: TGTGCCAGCAGCTTAGAACGGGCGTTCCCTGGAAACACCATATATTTT; CDR3 protein: CASSLERAFPGNTIYF
J gene: TRBJ1-5; clone size: once; D gene: TRBD1; CDR3 length: 15; V gene: TRBV27; CDR3 DNA: TGTGCCAGCAGTTTAAGTGGCAGGGGGCTTCAGCCCCAGCATTTT; CDR3 protein: CASSLSGRGLQPQHF
J gene: TRBJ1-1; clone size: few; D gene: NA; CDR3 length: 12; V gene: TRBV29-1; CDR3 DNA: TGCAGCGCCTTGCAGGGTGGGACTGAAGCTTTCTTT; CDR3 protein: CSALQGGTEAFF
J gene: TRBJ2-3; clone size: NA; D gene: TRBD2; CDR3 length: 16; V gene: TRBV19; CDR3 DNA: TGTGCCAGTAGTATAGGACTAGCGGGAGTTGCAGATACGCAGTATTTT; CDR3 protein: CASSIGLAGVADTQYF
J gene: TRBJ1-1; clone size: NA; D gene: NA; CDR3 length: 12; V gene: TRBV29-1; CDR3 DNA: TGCAGCGTCAGGACAGTTGTGACTGAAGCTTTCTTT; CDR3 protein: CSVRTVVTEAFF
J gene: TRBJ2-3; clone size: NA; D gene: NA; CDR3 length: 15; V gene: TRBV4-1; CDR3 DNA: TGCGCCAGCAGCCAAGGGCGGGCGAGCGCAGATACGCAGTATTTT; CDR3 protein: CASSQGRASADTQYF
J gene: TRBJ2-3; clone size: NA; D gene: NA; CDR3 length: 15; V gene: TRBV5-4; CDR3 DNA: TGTGCCAGCAGCTTCTTAGCGGCTAGCACAGATACGCAGTATTTT; CDR3 protein: CASSFLAASTDTQYF
J gene: TRBJ2-2; clone size: NA; D gene: NA; CDR3 length: 15; V gene: TRBV21-1; CDR3 DNA: TGTGCCAGCAGCAACAAACACAAGAACACCGGGGAGCTGTTTTTT; CDR3 protein: CASSNKHKNTGELFF
J gene: TRBJ1-2; clone size: NA; D gene: NA; CDR3 length: 15; V gene: TRBV5-1; CDR3 DNA: TGCGCCAGCAGCGGTCTAGTGGGGTACGTCGATGGCTACACCTTC; CDR3 protein: CASSGLVGYVDGYTF
J gene: TRBJ1-5; clone size: NA; D gene: NA; CDR3 length: 11; V gene: TRBV6-6; CDR3 DNA: TGTGCCAGCAGCCTCAATCAGCCCCAGCATTTT; CDR3 protein: CASSLNQPQHF
J gene: TRBJ2-1; clone size: NA; D gene: TRBD1; CDR3 length: 13; V gene: TRBV7-9; CDR3 DNA: TGTGCCAGCAGCTGGACAGGGGGCAATGAGCAGTTCTTC; CDR3 protein: CASSWTGGNEQFF
J gene: TRBJ2-3; clone size: NA; D gene: NA; CDR3 length: 13; V gene: TRBV5-1; CDR3 DNA: TGCGCCAGCAGCTTGGTTGCGGCAGATACGCAGTATTTT; CDR3 protein: CASSLVAADTQYF
J gene: TRBJ1-5; clone size: NA; D gene: NA; CDR3 length: 15; V gene: TRBV2; CDR3 DNA: TGTGCCAGCAGTGAAATTAGGGAGAGGGATCAGCCCCAGCATTTT; CDR3 protein: CASSEIRERDQPQHF
J gene: TRBJ2-1; clone size: NA; D gene: NA; CDR3 length: 14; V gene: TRBV7-8; CDR3 DNA: TGTGCCAGCAGCTTAGAGTCTGGGTACAATGAGCAGTTCTTC; CDR3 protein: CASSLESGYNEQFF
J gene: TRBJ2-1; clone size: NA; D gene: TRBD2; CDR3 length: 16; V gene: TRBV5-1; CDR3 DNA: TGCGCCAGCAGCTACTGGACTAGCGGGAGCCTGAATGAGCAGTTCTTC; CDR3 protein: CASSYWTSGSLNEQFF
J gene: TRBJ2-7; clone size: NA; D gene: NA; CDR3 length: 12; V gene: TRBV27; CDR3 DNA: TGTGCCAGCAGTTCCTCGACGGTCGAGCAGTACTTC; CDR3 protein: CASSSSTVEQYF
J gene: TRBJ2-7; clone size: NA; D gene: TRBD2; CDR3 length: 18; V gene: TRBV2; CDR3 DNA: TGTGCCAGCAGCGACGGGACTAGCGGGAGAGGGGTCTCCTACGAGCAGTACTTC; CDR3 protein: CASSDGTSGRGVSYEQYF
J gene: TRBJ1-4; clone size: once; D gene: NA; CDR3 length: 14; V gene: TRBV25-1; CDR3 DNA: TGTGCCAGCAGTGAACTCGAGCGGAATGAAAAACTGTTTTTT; CDR3 protein: CASSELERNEKLFF
J gene: TRBJ2-7; clone size: NA; D gene: NA; CDR3 length: 13; V gene: TRBV7-9; CDR3 DNA: TGTGCCAGCAGCGACGACCCCAGCGTGGAGCAGTACTTC; CDR3 protein: CASSDDPSVEQYF
J gene: TRBJ2-7; clone size: NA; D gene: NA; CDR3 length: 15; V gene: TRBV5-1; CDR3 DNA: TGCGCCAGCAGCTTGGTTACGGGACACTCCTACGAGCAGTACTTC; CDR3 protein: CASSLVTGHSYEQYF
J gene: TRBJ2-2; clone size: once; D gene: TRBD1; CDR3 length: 17; V gene: TRBV7-6; CDR3 DNA: TGTGCCAGCAGCTTAGGGGGACAGGGAACGACCACCGGGGAGCTGTTTTTT; CDR3 protein: CASSLGGQGTTTGELFF
J gene: TRBJ1-1; clone size: NA; D gene: NA; CDR3 length: 13; V gene: TRBV10-2; CDR3 DNA: TGCGCCAGCAGTGAATTCCGGAACACTGAAGCTTTCTTT; CDR3 protein: CASSEFRNTEAFF
J gene: TRBJ1-6; clone size: NA; D gene: NA; CDR3 length: 15; V gene: TRBV5-6; CDR3 DNA: TGTGCCAGCAGCTCCTGGCCTGGGGGAAATTCACCCCTCCACTTT; CDR3 protein: CASSSWPGGNSPLHF
J gene: TRBJ2-1; clone size: NA; D gene: NA; CDR3 length: 14; V gene: TRBV4-1; CDR3 DNA: TGCGCCAGCAGCCCGAAAGCCGGTGGGAATGAGCAGTTCTTC; CDR3 protein: CASSPKAGGNEQFF
J gene: TRBJ2-7; clone size: once; D gene: NA; CDR3 length: 15; V gene: TRBV5-4; CDR3 DNA: TGTGCCATGGGGCCTGGAACAGGAGAGTCCTACGAGCAGTACTTC; CDR3 protein: CAMGPGTGESYEQYF
J gene: TRBJ1-1; clone size: NA; D gene: NA; CDR3 length: 15; V gene: TRBV7-2; CDR3 DNA: TGTGCCAGCAGCTTATTGGACAGCCAGAACACTGAAGCTTTCTTT; CDR3 protein: CASSLLDSQNTEAFF
J gene: TRBJ1-2; clone size: NA; D gene: TRBD1; CDR3 length: 15; V gene: TRBV11-2; CDR3 DNA: TGTGCCAGCAGCTTAGCGGGACAGGGGGCGGAAGGCTACACCTTC; CDR3 protein: CASSLAGQGAEGYTF
J gene: TRBJ1-5; clone size: once; D gene: NA; CDR3 length: 16; V gene: TRBV12-1; CDR3 DNA: TGTGCCAGCAGCGTGTGGACAGGCGGGGGCAATCAGCCCCAGCATTTT; CDR3 protein: CASSVWTGGGNQPQHF
J gene: TRBJ1-2; clone size: NA; D gene: NA; CDR3 length: 12; V gene: TRBV9; CDR3 DNA: TGTGCCAGCAGCGTAGGGGGTAGTGGCTACACCTTC; CDR3 protein: CASSVGGSGYTF
J gene: TRBJ2-7; clone size: NA; D gene: NA; CDR3 length: 20; V gene: TRBV5-1; CDR3 DNA: TGCGCCAGCAGCTTGCCCCCCCAAACGACGGGGGTAGTGGTCACCTACGAGCAGTACTTC; CDR3 protein: CASSLPPQTTGVVVTYEQYF
J gene: TRBJ1-5; clone size: few; D gene: TRBD1; CDR3 length: 15; V gene: TRBV7-9; CDR3 DNA: TGTGCCAGCAGCGTAGGACAGGGGGTAAATCAGCCCCAGCATTTT; CDR3 protein: CASSVGQGVNQPQHF
J gene: TRBJ2-1; clone size: NA; D gene: NA; CDR3 length: 17; V gene: TRBV7-9; CDR3 DNA: TGTGCCAGCAGCTTAGCAGCGCCGGTTACAGGGAGAGGGGACGAGTTCTTC; CDR3 protein: CASSLAAPVTGRGDEFF
J gene: TRBJ2-4; clone size: few; D gene: TRBD1; CDR3 length: 13; V gene: TRBV30; CDR3 DNA: TGTGCCTGGGCTCAACAGGGGGCGGACATTCAGTACTTC; CDR3 protein: CAWAQQGADIQYF
J gene: TRBJ1-2; clone size: once; D gene: NA; CDR3 length: 15; V gene: TRBV5-5; CDR3 DNA: TGTGCCAGCAGCTTAGTCGCGGCAGGGCACTATGGCTACACCTTC; CDR3 protein: CASSLVAAGHYGYTF
J gene: TRBJ1-3; clone size: NA; D gene: NA; CDR3 length: 15; V gene: TRBV28; CDR3 DNA: TGTGCCAGCAGTTTCGCGGGGGCTTCTGGAAACACCATATATTTT; CDR3 protein: CASSFAGASGNTIYF
J gene: TRBJ2-5; clone size: NA; D gene: TRBD2; CDR3 length: 17; V gene: TRBV4-1; CDR3 DNA: TGCGCCAGCAGCCAAGTAGCGGGAGGACCCCTCCAAGAGACCCAGTACTTC; CDR3 protein: CASSQVAGGPLQETQYF
J gene: TRBJ1-1; clone size: NA; D gene: NA; CDR3 length: 16; V gene: TRBV7-8; CDR3 DNA: TGTGCCAGCAGCTGGACTCAGGGGAGCATGGACACTGAAGCTTTCTTT; CDR3 protein: CASSWTQGSMDTEAFF
J gene: TRBJ2-7; clone size: NA; D gene: TRBD2; CDR3 length: 16; V gene: TRBV11-2; CDR3 DNA: TGTGCCAGCAGCCCCTGGACTAGCGGGGGGTCCTACGAGCAGTACTTC; CDR3 protein: CASSPWTSGGSYEQYF
J gene: TRBJ2-5; clone size: NA; D gene: NA; CDR3 length: 13; V gene: TRBV7-6; CDR3 DNA: TGTGCCAGCAGCTCGCGGAGGGGGGAGACCCAGTACTTC; CDR3 protein: CASSSRRGETQYF
J gene: TRBJ2-7; clone size: NA; D gene: NA; CDR3 length: 12; V gene: TRBV29-1; CDR3 DNA: TGCAGCGTTGATGTCGGAACCTACGAGCAGTACTTC; CDR3 protein: CSVDVGTYEQYF
J gene: TRBJ2-7; clone size: NA; D gene: NA; CDR3 length: 15; V gene: TRBV9; CDR3 DNA: TGTGCCAGCAGCCCTTCGGACTTTTACTCCTACGAGCAGTACTTC; CDR3 protein: CASSPSDFYSYEQYF
J gene: TRBJ1-1; clone size: once; D gene: NA; CDR3 length: 12; V gene: TRBV19; CDR3 DNA: TGTGCCAGTAGTATCTCCGGGGTTGAAGCTTTCTTT; CDR3 protein: CASSISGVEAFF
J gene: TRBJ1-1; clone size: NA; D gene: TRBD1; CDR3 length: 14; V gene: TRBV5-8; CDR3 DNA: TGTGCCAGCAGCTACGGGACAGGGAACACTGAAGCTTTCTTT; CDR3 protein: CASSYGTGNTEAFF
J gene: TRBJ2-1; clone size: NA; D gene: TRBD2; CDR3 length: 16; V gene: TRBV11-3; CDR3 DNA: TGTGCCAGCAGCTTAAGACTAGCGGGCGCAGACAATGAGCAGTTCTTC; CDR3 protein: CASSLRLAGADNEQFF
J gene: TRBJ2-7; clone size: NA; D gene: NA; CDR3 length: 14; V gene: TRBV4-1; CDR3 DNA: TGCGCCAGCAGCCAAGTTATAGCGAACTACGAGCAGTACTTC; CDR3 protein: CASSQVIANYEQYF
J gene: TRBJ2-5; clone size: NA; D gene: TRBD1; CDR3 length: 18; V gene: TRBV5-1; CDR3 DNA: TGCGCCAGCAGCGCACCCGGGACAGAAATTATTCGCCAAGAGACCCAGTACTTC; CDR3 protein: CASSAPGTEIIRQETQYF
J gene: TRBJ2-7; clone size: NA; D gene: NA; CDR3 length: 12; V gene: TRBV29-1; CDR3 DNA: TGCAGCGTTGGGCTAGCAGGATACGAGCAGTACTTC; CDR3 protein: CSVGLAGYEQYF
J gene: TRBJ1-1; clone size: NA; D gene: NA; CDR3 length: 13; V gene: TRBV7-9; CDR3 DNA: TGTGCCAGCAGCTTAGATCTTGAAGATAAGGCTTTCTTT; CDR3 protein: CASSLDLEDKAFF